This entry describes one TCR beta chain. Its antigen is unknown. Other nucleotide sequences in the sample specify the same CDR3. Positively selected for CCR7, the CD45RO-negative cells used as naive CD8 cells excluded terminally differentiated effector memory CD45RA+ cells. Only Caucasian adults living in Nashville, Tennessee served as donors. Repertoires were generated with immunoSEQ multiplex PCR, while TCRdb's copy carries only in-frame clones and drops some. The table includes around 1.9 million clones, roughly 95% detected once. The sample is drawn from a study of shared clonotypes between healthy human individuals. Study-level results: Sharing across four donors was highest in naive CD4 (around 5%) and lowest in memory CD8 (around 0.4%). An expected dependence of interdonor clonotype sharing on sequencing depth was noted.

This CDR3 contains 13 residues. Germline V lookup: CDR1 MNHEY, CDR2 SMNVEV (reference sequence). Deletions cut 0 bases from V and 4 bases from J, with 7 bases between. This sequence originates from a man between 18 and 29 years old in good health. Some clones in this sample may be carry-over from other donors' samples. V gene TRBV27 combines with J gene TRBJ2-7; no clear D gene. Sequenced sample: naive CD8+ T cells from PBMCs. The CDR3 protein is CASSLSANYEQYF. In DNA, the CDR3 is TGTGCCAGCAGTTTATCGGCGAATTACGAGCAGTACTTC.